Each of the 11 T cell receptor beta chains below was sequenced from the same sample in a study of PD-L1 blockade in urothelial cancer. Specified time point: pretreatment peripheral blood. TCRdb keeps only in-frame clones here, not all; method: immunoSEQ multiplex PCR. The sample shows tens of thousands of clones, 90% of them seen only once. Here the sequenced sample was PBMCs, taken around atezolizumab (anti-PD-L1) treatment. The receptors come from a man in his 60s with urothelial cancer.

The chain combines TRBV6-6 with TRBJ1-2; D is uncertain. The CDR3 is 14 residues long. The V end was cut by 2 bases, the J end by 7 bases, with 14 bases between. Germline lookup yields CDR1 MNHNY and CDR2 SVGAGI (reference sequence). The CDR3 bases are TGTGCCAGCAGTTACCTCGGCGCAGGTAGTGGCTACACCTTC. Its protein is CASSYLGAGSGYTF.

The CDR3 DNA reads as TGTGCCAGCAGCTTGACAGGTCCCACTGAAGCTTTCTTT. Translating gives CASSLTGPTEAFF. The gene calls are TRBV7-2 and TRBJ1-1; TRBD1 is a possible D gene (6 bases). Trimming shortened V by 3 bases and J by 4 bases, and 9 bases separated the two germline ends. Per germline, CDR1 SGHTA and CDR2 FQGNSA. The CDR3 has 13 amino acids. The variable domain in full, with the rest retrieved from reference TRBV7-2 and TRBJ1-1, is GAGVSQSPSNKVTEKGKDVELRCDPISGHTALYWYRQSLGQGLEFLIYFQGNSAPDKSGLPSDRFSAERTGGSVSTLTIQRTQQEDSAVYLCASSLTGPTEAFFGQGTRLTVV.

The V gene is TRBV28, the J gene TRBJ2-3, with D possibly being TRBD2 (6 bases). The CDR3 extends over 14 amino acids. V was cut by 3 bases and J by 2 bases, with 9 bases left in between. Germline V gene data show CDR1 as MDHEN and CDR2 as SYDVKM. CDR3: CASSFAGTTDTQYF. In DNA form, the CDR3 reads TGTGCCAGCAGTTTCGCGGGAACCACAGATACGCAGTATTTT. Full variable domain (outside the CDR3, taken from reference TRBV28 and TRBJ2-3): DVKVTQSSRYLVKRTGEKVFLECVQDMDHENMFWYRQDPGLGLRLIYFSYDVKMKEKGDIPEGYSVSREKKERFSLILESASTNQTSMYLCASSFAGTTDTQYFGPGTRLTVL.

The rearrangement uses TRBV6-1 and TRBJ2-2; unclear D gene. CDR1 is MNHNS and CDR2 is SASEGT in the germline V gene. Trimming stripped 3 bases from V and 5 bases from J, with 13 bases between. This CDR3 spans 15 amino acids. CDR3 nucleotides: TGTGCCAGCAGTGAGAACCGCCGAGAGACCGGGGAGCTGTTTTTT. Protein sequence: CASSENRRETGELFF.

Written as DNA, the CDR3 is TGTGCCAGCAGCTTGTCGTCAGATTCACCCCTCCACTTT. Its translation is CASSLSSDSPLHF. The V gene is TRBV11-2, the J gene TRBJ1-6; D gene unclear. Germline lookup yields CDR1 SGHAT and CDR2 FQNNGV. The CDR3 totals 13 residues. V was trimmed by 3 bases and J by 8 bases, leaving 8 bases between them.

This sequence joins TRBV9 and TRBJ2-3, with D perhaps TRBD2 (7 bases). Germline loops: CDR1 SGDLS, CDR2 YYNGEE. The V and J ends lost 4 bases and 10 bases respectively, with 22 bases between them. The CDR3 loop spans 15 amino acids. This CDR3 reads CASSPVRGGDVAQYF. The CDR3 bases are TGTGCCAGCAGCCCAGTCAGGGGAGGGGACGTTGCGCAGTATTTT.

The rearrangement links TRBV7-3 to TRBJ2-6; D is perhaps TRBD2 (6 bases). V was pared by 2 bases and J by 4 bases, with 15 bases between. The CDR3 is made up of 17 amino acids. Germline CDR1 is SGHTA and CDR2 is FQGTGA. The CDR3 is CASSLGGWTSGANVLTF. The CDR3, as DNA: TGTGCCAGCAGCTTAGGAGGGTGGACCTCAGGGGCCAACGTCCTGACTTTC.

This chain uses TRBV19 with TRBJ2-7; D is uncertain. The CDR3 sequence is 13 residues long. From germline, CDR1 is LNHDA and CDR2 SQIVND (reference sequence). V lost 6 bases to trimming and J lost 1 base, with 10 bases between them. CDR3 protein: CASRAPVSYEQYF. The CDR3 DNA reads as TGTGCCAGTAGGGCCCCAGTTTCCTACGAGCAGTACTTC.

The chain employs TRBV4-1 and TRBJ2-5; D gene ambiguous. This CDR3 is 14 amino acids long. With 1 base removed from V and 2 bases from J, the gap between germline ends came to 8 bases. Germline V gene lookup returns CDR1 MGHRA and CDR2 YSYEKL. The CDR3 region has the DNA TGCGCCAGCAGCCAAGGACACGCACAAGAGACCCAGTACTTC. This codes for CASSQGHAQETQYF.

This clone was detected a few times. V gene TRBV10-2 combines with J gene TRBJ1-2, with D possibly TRBD1 on 6 matching bases. The ends were cut back, 6 bases at V and 5 bases at J, with 16 bases in the middle. The CDR3 has 14 residues. The germline V gene has CDR1 WSHSY and CDR2 SAAADI. The CDR3 region has the DNA TGCGCCAGCAGACCTACCGGGACAACGTATGGCTACACCTTC. Protein sequence: CASRPTGTTYGYTF.

The table lists this clone with a count of one. V and J are TRBV27 and TRBJ1-2, with D perhaps TRBD1 (6 bases). There are 14 residues in the CDR3. The germline CDR1 and CDR2 sequences are MNHEY and SMNVEV (reference sequence). Between the trimmed V and J ends, which lost 5 bases and 2 bases, there was a span of 12 bases. The CDR3 DNA follows: TGTGCCAGCAGTCCCCGAGACAGGAACTATGGCTACACCTTC. Its protein product is CASSPRDRNYGYTF.